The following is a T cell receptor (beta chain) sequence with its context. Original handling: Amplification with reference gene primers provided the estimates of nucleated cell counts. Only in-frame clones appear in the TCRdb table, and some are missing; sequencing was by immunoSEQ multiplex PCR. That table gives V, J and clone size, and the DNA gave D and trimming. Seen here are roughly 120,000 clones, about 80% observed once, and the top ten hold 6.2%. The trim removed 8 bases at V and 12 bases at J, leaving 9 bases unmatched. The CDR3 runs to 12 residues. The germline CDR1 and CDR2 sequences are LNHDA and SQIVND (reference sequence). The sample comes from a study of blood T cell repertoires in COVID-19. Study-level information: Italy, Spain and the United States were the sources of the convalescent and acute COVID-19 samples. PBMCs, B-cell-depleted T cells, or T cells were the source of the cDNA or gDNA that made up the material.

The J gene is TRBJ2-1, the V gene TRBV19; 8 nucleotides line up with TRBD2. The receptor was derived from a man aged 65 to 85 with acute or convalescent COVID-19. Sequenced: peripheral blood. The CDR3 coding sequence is TGTGCCAGTCGGGCGGGAGGTTATGTGCAGTTCTTC. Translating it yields CASRAGGYVQFF.